The 10 T cell receptor beta chains listed next were all sequenced from one sample in a study of blood T cell repertoires in COVID-19. Only in-frame clones appear in the TCRdb table, and some are missing; sequencing was by immunoSEQ multiplex PCR. The sample has 300,000 to 450,000 clones, 80% to 90% seen once. Sequencing was performed on PBMCs or T cells enriched from blood (not recorded which). The receptors originated from a man between 40 and 49 years old in a cohort exposed to, infected with or recovered from COVID-19 (not recorded which).

This CDR3 reads CAWTNGATYNEQFF. DNA for the CDR3: TGTGCCTGGACCAATGGGGCTACTTACAATGAGCAGTTCTTC. The chain employs TRBV30 and TRBJ2-1; D might be TRBD1 (5 bases). This CDR3 has 14 residues. Looked up from germline, CDR1 is GTSNPN and CDR2 is SVGIG (reference sequence). With 4 bases removed from V and 4 bases from J, the gap between germline ends came to 14 bases.

This chain connects TRBV11-3 to TRBJ2-2, with 10 positions matching TRBD1. Germline trimming cut 5 bases from V and 3 bases from J; bases unmatched to any gene: 6. The CDR3 length is 16 residues. Germline V lookup: CDR1 SGHNT, CDR2 YENEEA. CDR3 in amino acids: CASSQSGTGDTGELFF. In DNA, the CDR3 is TGTGCCAGCAGCCAATCCGGGACAGGGGACACCGGGGAGCTGTTTTTT.

The chain recombines TRBV20-1 with TRBJ2-1, with 7 bases lining up with TRBD2. V was clipped by 3 bases and J by 7 bases; unmatched bases: 9. Per germline, CDR1 DFQATT and CDR2 SNEGSKA (reference sequence). The CDR3 is made up of 14 amino acids. The CDR3 sequence: CSASPTSDLNEQFF. The CDR3 coding sequence is TGCAGTGCTAGTCCCACTAGCGATTTGAATGAGCAGTTCTTC.

This rearrangement joins TRBV7-5 to TRBJ2-7; TRBD2 reflects the table's D call only, with no check against the DNA. TRBV7-5 is shown as a pseudogene. The CDR3 consists of 15 residues. The CDR3 loop is CVRSPRLAGGYEQYF. The CDR3 nucleotides read TGTGTCAGAAGCCCCAGACTAGCGGGAGGGTACGAGCAGTACTTC.

This chain links TRBV18 with TRBJ2-3; maybe TRBD2 (5 bases). V gave up 5 bases and J gave up 2 bases, with 14 bases separating them. The germline gives CDR1 KGHSH, CDR2 LQKENI. This CDR3 contains 15 residues. The CDR3: CASSSTEGNTDTQYF. The CDR3 DNA reads as TGTGCCAGCTCATCGACTGAGGGAAACACAGATACGCAGTATTTT.

The chain combines TRBV27 with TRBJ1-2; TRBD1 might be the D (6 bases). Germline V gene lookup returns CDR1 MNHEY and CDR2 SMNVEV (reference sequence). Trimming removed 7 bases at V and 2 bases at J, with 14 bases between. CDR3 length: 14 amino acids. The CDR3 DNA reads as TGTGCCAGCAACGCAGGGAGGGGGAACTATGGCTACACCTTC. Protein sequence: CASNAGRGNYGYTF.

This chain connects TRBV7-9 to TRBJ2-1; 10 bases are a match to TRBD1. The CDR3 totals 15 residues. V lost 1 base, J lost 6 bases, and 3 bases stayed unmatched. The germline V gene encodes CDR1 SEHNR and CDR2 FQNEAQ (reference sequence). The chain's CDR3 is CASSLGDRGTNEQFF. For the CDR3, the DNA is TGTGCCAGCAGCTTAGGGGACAGGGGAACCAATGAGCAGTTCTTC.

This clone appeared once. The chain couples TRBV28 to TRBJ1-5; D gene ambiguous. CDR1 is MDHEN and CDR2 is SYDVKM in the germline V gene. The CDR3 has 16 residues. V was clipped by 5 bases and J by 5 bases, with 19 bases between them. CDR3 region: CASSRPRGGRDQPQHF. The CDR3 DNA reads TGTGCCAGCAGTCGCCCTCGGGGAGGGCGAGATCAGCCCCAGCATTTT.

The chain has TRBV29-1 and TRBJ2-4; D is possibly TRBD2 (6 bases). The germline V gene encodes CDR1 SQVTM and CDR2 ANQGSEA. This CDR3 has 14 amino acids. Trimming pared 7 bases from V and 7 bases from J, leaving 20 bases between. Here the CDR3 DNA reads TGCAGCGCAACACAAGACAGCGGAGGGAACATTCAGTACTTC. Translating it yields CSATQDSGGNIQYF.

J is TRBJ1-5 and V is TRBV24-1; 9 bases align to TRBD1. CDR1 KGHDR and CDR2 SFDVKD come from the germline V gene. Unmatched junction bases numbered 6, after V lost 7 bases and J lost 3 bases. The CDR3 has 15 amino acids. CDR3 sequence: CATSPTGGVNQPQHF. The CDR3 nucleotides are TGTGCCACCAGCCCGACAGGGGGTGTCAATCAGCCCCAGCATTTT.